This record looks at one TCR beta chain sequence and its context. The antigen remains undetermined. The data are from a study of OX40 agonist ivuxolimab in advanced cancers. Study-level information: It was ivuxolimab, an agonistic anti-OX40 (CD134) antibody, that patients were treated with. Enrolled patients in dose escalation had cancers that were hepatocellular carcinoma, melanoma, renal cell or head and neck cancer.

The method was immunoSEQ multiplex PCR; TCRdb's version includes in-frame clones alone and lacks a portion of them. The sample holds roughly 76,000 clones, 80% to 95% seen once. Germline CDR1 LNHDA, CDR2 SQIVND (reference sequence). The V and J ends lost 5 bases and 0 bases respectively, with 13 bases between them. The CDR3 extends over 15 amino acids. Study conclusions and caveats: The CD4+ and CD8+ T cells in the blood had expanded clonally by week 6 at 0.1 to 3.0 mg/kg. On average, a greater number of expanded clones characterised CD8+ T cells relative to CD4+.

The rearrangement joins TRBV19 to TRBJ1-1; no reliable D call. The receptor's source is an adult with an advanced solid tumor such as melanoma, head and neck, liver or kidney cancer. This specimen was CD4+ or CD8+ T cells sorted from blood, taken in a trial of the OX40 agonist ivuxolimab. The CDR3 sequence is CASSRSVNMNTEAFF. In DNA, the CDR3 is TGTGCCAGTAGTCGGTCAGTCAATATGAACACTGAAGCTTTCTTT.